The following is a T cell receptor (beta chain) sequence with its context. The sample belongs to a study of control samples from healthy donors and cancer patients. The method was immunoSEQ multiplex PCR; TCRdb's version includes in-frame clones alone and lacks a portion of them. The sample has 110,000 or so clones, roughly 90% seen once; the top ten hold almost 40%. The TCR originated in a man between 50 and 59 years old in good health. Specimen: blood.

The CDR3 DNA follows: TGTGCCAGCAGCTTAGAGCCTAGCGGAACGCCAAATACGCAGTATTTT. It is translated as CASSLEPSGTPNTQYF. V and J are TRBV7-6 and TRBJ2-3, with TRBD2 matching 7 bases. CDR3 length: 16 amino acids. Germline V gene sequence: CDR1 SGHVS, CDR2 FNYEAQ. The trim removed 1 base at V and 7 bases at J, leaving 11 bases unmatched. Based on the CDR3 plus reference TRBV7-6 and TRBJ2-3, the full variable domain is GAGVSQSPRYKVTKRGQDVALRCDPISGHVSLYWYRQALGQGPEFLTYFNYEAQQDKSGLPNDRFSAERPEGSISTLTIQRTEQRDSAMYRCASSLEPSGTPNTQYFGPGTRLTVL.